The TCR beta chain described here comes from a study of blood T cells in healthy people across ages. With 0 bases removed from V and 6 bases from J, the gap between germline ends came to 15 bases. CDR3 size: 16 residues. Germline values: CDR1 MNHEY, CDR2 SVGAGI. Combining a sample-barcoded 5' primer with a J-beta primer mix, a second PCR ran for roughly 6 to 12 cycles. TCRdb called the 5' RACE reads again in MiXCR, with one record for every CDR3 protein. The sample lists about 1 million distinct CDR3 sequences; under 55% were seen once. This sequence was found in a woman aged 55 to 70 in good health. The J gene is TRBJ2-1, the V gene TRBV6-5; perhaps TRBD2 as D (6 bases). Specimen: blood. CDR3 protein: CASSYSTGDLGNEQFF. In DNA, the CDR3 is TGTGCCAGCAGTTACTCGACGGGGGACCTAGGCAATGAGCAGTTCTTC.